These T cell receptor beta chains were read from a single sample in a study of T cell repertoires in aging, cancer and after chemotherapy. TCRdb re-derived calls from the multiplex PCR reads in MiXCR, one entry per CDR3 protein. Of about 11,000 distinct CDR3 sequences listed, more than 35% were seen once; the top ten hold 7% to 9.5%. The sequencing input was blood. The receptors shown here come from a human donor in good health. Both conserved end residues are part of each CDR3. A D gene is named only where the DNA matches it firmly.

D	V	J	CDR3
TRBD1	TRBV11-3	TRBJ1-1	CARSPATGGTEAFF
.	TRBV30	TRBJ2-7	CAWSVPGGRGVGEQYF
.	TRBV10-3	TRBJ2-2	CAISVDTGELFF
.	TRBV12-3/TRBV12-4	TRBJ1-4	CASSWTENEKLFF
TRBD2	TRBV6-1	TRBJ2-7	CAIRTGTKQYF
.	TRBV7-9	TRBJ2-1	CASSLWRSSYNEQFF
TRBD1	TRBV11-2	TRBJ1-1	CASSGQGRQDFF
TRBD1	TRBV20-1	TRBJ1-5	CSARDSAGGQPQHF
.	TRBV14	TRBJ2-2	CASSQDLAGELFF
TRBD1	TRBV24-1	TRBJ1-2	CATSEDRGANYGYTF
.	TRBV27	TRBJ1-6	CASSSGGQNNSPLHF
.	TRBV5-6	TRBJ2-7	CASSGGVGVEQYF
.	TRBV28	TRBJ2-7	CASSLKTSYEQYF